Below are 16 T cell receptor beta chains sequenced from a single sample in a study of shared clonotypes between healthy human individuals. Positively selected for CCR7, the CD45RO-negative cells used as naive CD8 cells excluded terminally differentiated effector memory CD45RA+ cells. Assay: immunoSEQ multiplex PCR; the TCRdb copy retains only in-frame clones and omits some. The table has millions of clones, approximately 94% seen once. The sequencing input was naive CD8+ T cells sorted from blood. All receptors come from a man younger than 30 in good health.

The CDR3 sequence is CASSIVGSPSTDTQYF. The CDR3 nucleotides are TGTGCCAGTAGTATAGTTGGCAGCCCAAGCACAGATACGCAGTATTTT. This chain links TRBV19 with TRBJ2-3, with D unresolved. This CDR3 region has 16 residues. In germline, CDR1 is LNHDA, CDR2 SQIVND (reference sequence). Trimming cost V 1 base and J 0 bases, with 11 bases left between them.

CDR3 coding DNA: TGTGCCAGCAGCCTAACTCCCGAGGGTACAGGCCACGAGCAGTACTTC. It specifies CASSLTPEGTGHEQYF. The gene calls are TRBV7-8 and TRBJ2-7; D may match TRBD1 or TRBD2 (5 bases each). The CDR3 is 16 amino acids. Germline-derived CDR1 and CDR2 are SGHVS and FQNEAQ. The V end lost 5 bases, the J end lost 5 bases, and 22 bases lay between the germline ends.

The V gene is TRBV11-3, the J gene TRBJ2-1; TRBD2 agrees at 9 bases. V trimming: 3 bases; J trimming: 1 base; junction bases outside the gene matches: 1. The CDR3 length is 15 residues. CDR1 is SGHNT and CDR2 is YENEEA in the germline V gene. The CDR3 DNA is TGTGCCAGCAGCTTGGCGGGAGGGTCCTACAATGAGCAGTTCTTC. Translated, it gives CASSLAGGSYNEQFF.

Comment on this clone: This same CDR3 is encoded by further DNA sequences in the sample. The chain uses TRBV27 and TRBJ1-1, with 9 bases that match TRBD1. V lost 3 bases and J lost 5; bases outside the gene matches: 4. Germline CDR1 is MNHEY and CDR2 is SMNVEV (reference sequence). This CDR3 comprises 14 residues. As DNA, the CDR3 is TGTGCCAGCAGTTTCACAGGGGGCCGGACTGAAGCTTTCTTT. Its translation: CASSFTGGRTEAFF.

The gene calls are TRBV11-2 and TRBJ1-2; TRBD1 matches 7 bases. Germline CDR1 is SGHAT and CDR2 is FQNNGV. With V trimmed by 1 base and J by 5 bases, 16 bases remained unmatched. The CDR3 length is 18 residues. The CDR3 loop reads CASSLARTGPASNYGYTF. DNA of the CDR3: TGTGCCAGCAGCTTAGCCCGGACAGGTCCCGCGAGTAATTATGGCTACACCTTC.

The rearrangement uses TRBV30 and TRBJ1-5; 7 nucleotides align to TRBD1. The germline gives CDR1 GTSNPN, CDR2 SVGIG (reference sequence). CDR3 length: 15 amino acids. The V and J ends lost 1 base and 7 bases, in that order; junction bases with no gene match: 10. The CDR3 nucleotides read TGTGCCTGGAGTGAGGCGCCAGGAGGGGGCCAGCCCCAGCATTTT. It is translated as CAWSEAPGGGQPQHF.

This clone showed up just a few times. The rearrangement links TRBV9 to TRBJ1-3; no reliable D call. From germline, CDR1 is SGDLS and CDR2 YYNGEE. V dropped 1 base and J dropped 0 bases, with 5 bases sitting between them. The CDR3 loop spans 14 amino acids. The DNA for the CDR3 is TGTGCCAGCAGCGTACAGCTCTCTGGAAACACCATATATTTT. It specifies CASSVQLSGNTIYF.

The chain carries TRBV27 and TRBJ1-2, with a weak D call TRBD1 (5 bases). The CDR3 spans 15 residues. Germline CDR1 MNHEY, CDR2 SMNVEV (reference sequence). V shed 1 base and J shed 4 bases, with 13 bases lying between them. In DNA form, the CDR3 reads TGTGCCAGCAGTTTATTAAAAGGGGATGGCTATGGCTACACCTTC. Residues: CASSLLKGDGYGYTF.

The rearrangement uses TRBV13 and TRBJ2-5; TRBD2 is a possible D gene (5 bases). Germline CDR1 and CDR2: PRHDT and FYEKMQ (reference sequence). The CDR3 spans 15 residues. Trimming shortened V by 5 bases and J by 4 bases, and 17 bases separated the two germline ends. The CDR3 DNA sequence: TGTGCCAGCAGCACCCCTAGCACCTCGGGAGAGACCCAGTACTTC. It is translated as CASSTPSTSGETQYF.

The chain uses TRBV11-2 and TRBJ2-1, with 7 bases lining up with TRBD1. The CDR3 length is 15 residues. V lost 5 bases and J lost 2; bases outside the gene matches: 6. CDR1 is SGHAT and CDR2 is FQNNGV in the germline V gene. CDR3 in DNA: TGTGCCAGCAGCCGGGACAGCCATCCCTACAATGAGCAGTTCTTC. Residues: CASSRDSHPYNEQFF.

This chain links TRBV6-5 with TRBJ2-1; 10 bases are a match to TRBD1. CDR1 and CDR2 from the germline V gene are MNHEY and SVGAGI. The CDR3 has 15 amino acids. J was trimmed by 6 bases and V by 6 bases; bases with no gene match: 8. The CDR3 sequence: CASSPGQGVFNEQFF. The DNA for the CDR3 is TGTGCCAGCAGCCCCGGACAGGGGGTCTTCAATGAGCAGTTCTTC.

The chain recombines TRBV27 with TRBJ2-1, with D perhaps TRBD1 (5 bases). Germline CDR1 MNHEY, CDR2 SMNVEV (reference sequence). Trimming shortened V by 0 bases and J by 6 bases, and 15 bases separated the two germline ends. This CDR3 has 16 residues. CDR3 residues: CASSLSGPLGPNEQFF. The CDR3 coding sequence is TGTGCCAGCAGTTTATCGGGGCCCCTCGGGCCCAATGAGCAGTTCTTC.

Comment on this clone: Distinct nucleotide sequences in the sample also encode this CDR3. This chain links TRBV5-1 with TRBJ2-7; no clear D. Trimming cost V 0 bases and J 5 bases, with 12 bases left between them. Germline CDR1 is SGHRS and CDR2 is YFSETQ. The CDR3 runs to 14 residues. The CDR3 bases are TGCGCCAGCAGCTTGGCGGGCACGGGCGACGAGCAGTACTTC. Translating it yields CASSLAGTGDEQYF.

The chain couples TRBV6-5 to TRBJ2-1; TRBD1 matches at 9 bases. After removal of 7 bases from V and 2 bases from J, the junction contained 6 bases not matched to a gene. The CDR3 spans 15 residues. Germline assignment: CDR1 MNHEY and CDR2 SVGAGI. As DNA, the CDR3 is TGTGCCAGCAAACCCGGGACAGGGACCTACAATGAGCAGTTCTTC. Translation gives CASKPGTGTYNEQFF.

V is TRBV28 and J is TRBJ2-7, with 7 bases identical to TRBD1. This CDR3 has 16 amino acids. Per germline, CDR1 MDHEN and CDR2 SYDVKM. V was clipped by 2 bases and J by 2 bases; unmatched bases: 9. CDR3 nucleotides: TGTGCCAGCAGTTTACGCGACAGGGTTCATCCCTACGAGCAGTACTTC. Its translation: CASSLRDRVHPYEQYF.

This chain uses TRBV11-2 with TRBJ2-4, with D perhaps TRBD2 (6 bases). Trimming cost V 7 bases and J 0 bases, with 19 bases left between them. The CDR3 contains 17 residues. Germline V lookup: CDR1 SGHAT, CDR2 FQNNGV. The CDR3 loop reads CASTPAGLGLAKNIQYF. CDR3 DNA sequence: TGTGCCAGCACCCCGGCGGGATTGGGGCTAGCCAAAAACATTCAGTACTTC.